This TCR beta chain emerged from a study of blood T cell repertoires in COVID-19. About the research overall: Specimens from acute and convalescent COVID-19 originated in the United States, Italy and Spain. From T cells, B-cell-depleted T cells, or PBMCs came the material, which was cDNA or gDNA.

Trimming removed 4 bases from V and 2 bases from J, with 15 bases in between. Germline lookup yields CDR1 SGDLS and CDR2 YYNGEE. This CDR3 is 15 amino acids long. Original analysis: Amplification from reference gene primers served as the basis for estimated nucleated cell counts. TCRdb's copy holds only in-frame clones and misses some; the assay was immunoSEQ multiplex PCR. That table furnishes V, J and clone size, whereas the DNA furnished D and trimming. The sample carries around 70,000 clones, about 88% recorded once. Source material: peripheral blood. The chain has TRBV9 and TRBJ1-2; D is uncertain. This receptor was taken from a human donor in a cohort sampled during active COVID-19. CDR3 nucleotides: TGTGCCAGCAGCCCCCAGTTCGGTAGCAACTATGGCTACACCTTC. Its translation: CASSPQFGSNYGYTF.